The clone carrying this T cell receptor (beta chain) was found many times. What it binds is unknown. The germline V and J ends were trimmed by 5 bases and 4 bases, with 15 bases remaining between them. Per germline, CDR1 DFQATT and CDR2 SNEGSKA (reference sequence). This CDR3 has 14 residues. Full-length variable regions came from constant-region reverse primers plus semi-nested Nested Universal Primer A PCR. TCRdb re-called the 5' RACE reads with MiXCR, one entry per CDR3 protein. The sample carries tens of thousands of distinct CDR3 sequences, approximately 17% recorded once. Whole-study findings and limits: Tumor Tregs overlapped most with tumor, then blood, naive CD4+ cells. Tumor memory CD4+ T cell TCR gene usage clustered with blood and lymph node memory CD4+ cells and lymph node naive CD4+ cells.

Purified naive CD4+ T cells were depleted of CD25+ Tregs. The chain combines TRBV20-1 with TRBJ2-1, with D perhaps TRBD1 (7 bases). This TCR was recovered from a female donor with breast cancer. Sequencing was carried out using naive CD4+ T cells sorted from a lymph node. The subset here: naive CD4+ T cells, CD4+CD45RA+CD25-. The DNA of the CDR3 is TGCAGTGCTCCGGCAGGGGGACTTTACAATGAGCAGTTCTTC. Protein: CSAPAGGLYNEQFF.